These 27 T cell receptor beta chains share one sample of origin, sequenced in a study of T-cell reconstitution after alpha-beta-depleted transplantation in children. Preparation of the TCRbeta library used unique molecular identifiers. TCRdb re-derived calls from the PCR reads in MiXCR, one entry per CDR3 protein. The data contain roughly 670,000 distinct CDR3 sequences, around 14% of them singletons. The material sequenced was PBMCs, taken before TCRalphabeta/CD19-depleted stem cell transplant. Receptors originate from a girl under 10 years old with congenital amegakaryocytic thrombocytopenia, due to receive a stem cell transplant.

This chain uses TRBV5-1 with TRBJ2-7; D is possibly TRBD2 (5 bases). V lost 4 bases, J lost 3 bases, and 14 bases lay in between. Germline V gives CDR1 SGHRS, CDR2 YFSETQ. The CDR3 length is 14 residues. In DNA form, the CDR3 reads TGCGCCAGCAGCGCGGCTAGCCGATACTACGAGCAGTACTTC. This translates into CASSAASRYYEQYF. Drawing the rest from reference TRBV5-1 and TRBJ2-7, the complete variable domain is KAGVTQTPRYLIKTRGQQVTLSCSPISGHRSVSWYQQTPGQGLQFLFEYFSETQRNKGNFPGRFSGRQFSNSRSEMNVSTLELGDSALYLCASSAASRYYEQYFGPGTRLTVT.

This clonotype appeared a few times. This chain links TRBV20-1 with TRBJ2-7, with 9 bases that match TRBD1. The CDR3 is 15 residues long. J was trimmed by 5 bases and V by 1 base; bases with no gene match: 9. Germline CDR1 is DFQATT and CDR2 is SNEGSKA (reference sequence). CDR3 bases: TGCAGTGCTAGAGTCGGCGGGACAGGGTCCCACGAGCAGTACTTC. Protein: CSARVGGTGSHEQYF.

This clonotype was seen only a few times. The V and J genes are TRBV7-9 and TRBJ2-1; possibly TRBD2 for D (6 bases). The ends were cut back, 5 bases at V and 9 bases at J, with 23 bases in the middle. CDR1 SEHNR and CDR2 FQNEAQ come from the germline V gene (reference sequence). The CDR3 covers 16 residues. This chain's CDR3 is CASSHWTMGLIGEQFF. The CDR3 bases are TGTGCCAGCAGCCACTGGACTATGGGCCTGATTGGTGAGCAGTTCTTC. The full variable domain, rest sourced from reference TRBV7-9 and TRBJ2-1, is DTGVSQNPRHKITKRGQNVTFRCDPISEHNRLYWYRQTLGQGPEFLTYFQNEAQLEKSRLLSDRFSAERPKGSFSTLEIQRTEQGDSAMYLCASSHWTMGLIGEQFFGPGTRLTVL.

Ten or more counts support this clonotype. In DNA, the CDR3 is TGCAGCGTTCAGGATGGCTACAATGAGCAGTTCTTC. Translated: CSVQDGYNEQFF. The chain combines TRBV29-1 with TRBJ2-1; D remains unclear. The germline V gene encodes CDR1 SQVTM and CDR2 ANQGSEA. V was shortened by 5 bases and J by 3 bases, with 8 bases between the two germline ends. The CDR3 totals 12 residues.

This chain links TRBV28 with TRBJ2-1, with D perhaps matching TRBD2 (7 bases). CDR1 and CDR2 from the germline V gene are MDHEN and SYDVKM. This CDR3 spans 15 amino acids. V dropped 8 bases and J dropped 9 bases, with 23 bases sitting between them. The chain's CDR3 is CASLMSGLGGVEQFF. The CDR3, as DNA: TGTGCCAGCCTTATGAGCGGCCTAGGGGGGGTTGAGCAGTTCTTC.

This clonotype showed up many times. J is TRBJ2-6 and V is TRBV5-1, with TRBD1 matching over 7 bases. Unmatched junction bases numbered 14, after V lost 4 bases and J lost 16 bases. The CDR3 spans 14 residues. From germline, CDR1 is SGHRS and CDR2 YFSETQ. The CDR3 protein is CASSRGQSPLKLTF. CDR3 in DNA: TGCGCCAGCAGCCGGGGACAGAGCCCTTTGAAACTGACTTTC.

This chain connects TRBV5-1 to TRBJ1-1; D gene unclear. The germline V and J ends were trimmed by 0 bases and 11 bases, with 14 bases remaining between them. The CDR3 length is 13 residues. CDR1 and CDR2 (germline): SGHRS, YFSETQ. CDR3 coding DNA: TGCGCCAGCAGCTTGGCCGGTGGCTTCGGGGCTTTCTTT. It specifies CASSLAGGFGAFF. Supplemented by reference TRBV5-1 and TRBJ1-1, the full variable domain reads KAGVTQTPRYLIKTRGQQVTLSCSPISGHRSVSWYQQTPGQGLQFLFEYFSETQRNKGNFPGRFSGRQFSNSRSEMNVSTLELGDSALYLCASSLAGGFGAFFGQGTRLTVV.

This clonotype was seen a handful of times. The gene calls are TRBV29-1 and TRBJ2-7; TRBD1 or TRBD2 may be the D gene (5 bases each). The CDR3 sequence is 11 residues long. Per the germline V gene, CDR1 is SQVTM and CDR2 is ANQGSEA. Trimming pared 7 bases from V and 3 bases from J, leaving 10 bases between. The CDR3: CSGGRGYEQYF. CDR3 in DNA: TGCAGCGGGGGACGAGGCTACGAGCAGTACTTC.

This clonotype has ten or more counts. The chain carries TRBV7-2 and TRBJ2-3, with D maybe TRBD1 (5 bases). The CDR3 has 15 residues. V lost 1 base to trimming and J lost 1 base, with 9 bases between them. Germline V gives CDR1 SGHTA, CDR2 FQGNSA. In nucleotides, the CDR3 is TGTGCCAGCAGCTTAGGGACATTCCGCACAGATACGCAGTATTTT. Encoded protein: CASSLGTFRTDTQYF.

This clonotype was counted at least ten times. The CDR3 here is CASSSIAGFYNEQFF. The CDR3 nucleotides read TGTGCCAGCAGCTCAATAGCGGGGTTCTACAATGAGCAGTTCTTC. This rearrangement joins TRBV11-2 to TRBJ2-1; 8 bases line up with TRBD2. Germline V lookup: CDR1 SGHAT, CDR2 FQNNGV. CDR3 length: 15 amino acids. J was trimmed by 3 bases and V by 4 bases; bases with no gene match: 5.

This sequence joins TRBV5-5 and TRBJ2-3; D is unresolved. Germline V lookup: CDR1 SGHKS, CDR2 YYEKEE (reference sequence). CDR3 length: 11 residues. V lost 0 bases, J lost 14 bases, and 10 bases lay in between. The CDR3, as DNA: TGTGCCAGCAGCTTGGCTCGACCCCCGTATTTT. Translation gives CASSLARPPYF.

A remark on this clonotype: One base away lies a much larger clone, so this may be a sequencing read error. This is likely a read error, given that the CDR3 carries no conserved phenylalanine or tryptophan at its end. The rearrangement links TRBV4-1 to TRBJ2-7, with 7 bases matching TRBD1. The CDR3 totals 13 residues. The germline V gene encodes CDR1 MGHRA and CDR2 YSYEKL. V lost 3 bases to trimming and J lost 3 bases; unmatched junction nucleotides: 2. The DNA of the CDR3 is TGCGCCAGCAGCCAGGGGACAGTCTACGAGCAGTACTCC. Amino acids: CASSQGTVYEQYS.

A few counts support this clonotype. The V and J genes are TRBV3-1 and TRBJ2-1, with D possibly being TRBD2 (6 bases). The length of the CDR3 is 16 residues. Germline V lookup: CDR1 LGHDT, CDR2 YNNKEL (reference sequence). The germline V and J ends were trimmed by 1 base and 7 bases, with 17 bases remaining between them. The CDR3 coding sequence is TGTGCCAGCAGCCAAGGGTCGGGAGTGGTCGCGAATGAGCAGTTCTTC. Residues: CASSQGSGVVANEQFF.

This clonotype was observed a handful of times. The J gene is TRBJ2-7, the V gene TRBV7-2; 9 bases agree with TRBD2. The ends lost 5 bases at V and 2 bases at J; junction bases unmatched: 7. The CDR3 length is 15 residues. The germline V gene encodes CDR1 SGHTA and CDR2 FQGNSA. CDR3 sequence (DNA): TGTGCCAGCAGCCCCGGGACTAGCAGGCCCTACGAGCAGTACTTC. Its translation is CASSPGTSRPYEQYF.

This clonotype was observed at least ten times. The chain employs TRBV20-1 and TRBJ2-1, with D hard to call. Germline V gene sequence: CDR1 DFQATT, CDR2 SNEGSKA (reference sequence). V shed 3 bases and J shed 6 bases, with 15 bases lying between them. The CDR3 totals 14 residues. As DNA, the CDR3 is TGCAGTGCTAGGGCAGCAGACACGTCCAATGAGCAGTTCTTC. Protein: CSARAADTSNEQFF.

This clonotype was seen more than once but under ten times. The genes are TRBV7-9 and TRBJ2-7; 7 bases agree with TRBD1. The CDR3 is 14 residues long. Germline CDR1 and CDR2: SEHNR and FQNEAQ (reference sequence). The ends lost 4 bases at V and 2 bases at J; junction bases unmatched: 5. CDR3 DNA sequence: TGTGCCAGCAGCTCCGGGACAGCTCCCTACGAGCAGTACTTC. Its protein is CASSSGTAPYEQYF.

The sample holds many counts of this clonotype. This rearrangement joins TRBV7-9 to TRBJ2-3; 7 positions match TRBD2. Germline trimming cut 7 bases from V and 4 bases from J; bases unmatched to any gene: 14. Germline V gives CDR1 SEHNR, CDR2 FQNEAQ (reference sequence). The CDR3 is made up of 16 amino acids. CDR3 in DNA: TGTGCCAGCATTGGCGGCGCGGGAGTTAAGTCAGATACGCAGTATTTT. This translates into CASIGGAGVKSDTQYF.

This clonotype was recorded many times. The CDR3 nucleotides are TGTGCCAGCAGACAGGGGGGCAATCAGCCCCAGCATTTT. Encoded protein: CASRQGGNQPQHF. This sequence joins TRBV12-3 or TRBV12-4 and TRBJ1-5; 8 nucleotides agree with TRBD1. The CDR3 covers 13 residues. V gave up 6 bases and J gave up 2 bases; unmatched junction bases: 0.

This clonotype was seen at least ten times. The V call is TRBV27, the J call TRBJ2-7, with D tentatively TRBD1 (5 bases). Trimming took off 3 bases at V and 3 bases at J, with 15 bases between the two ends. The V gene's germline CDR1 is MNHEY and CDR2 SMNVEV (reference sequence). The CDR3 covers 15 residues. This CDR3 is CASSLIPGFGYEQYF. CDR3 nucleotides: TGTGCCAGCAGTTTGATCCCAGGGTTTGGCTACGAGCAGTACTTC.

In its sample, this clonotype was seen many times. The chain carries TRBV7-9 and TRBJ1-1; D remains ambiguous. The V end was cut by 4 bases, the J end by 11 bases, with 14 bases between. The CDR3 has 12 residues. The germline V gene encodes CDR1 SEHNR and CDR2 FQNEAQ (reference sequence). CDR3 DNA: TGTGCCAGCAGCTATTGGGCGAAGGTGGCTTTCTTT. Translation: CASSYWAKVAFF.

This clonotype was recorded many times. The CDR3 DNA sequence: TGCGCCAGCAGCTTGGCTGGAGGGTTTGGCACCTACGAGCAGTACTTC. Translation: CASSLAGGFGTYEQYF. The chain carries TRBV5-1 and TRBJ2-7, with D perhaps TRBD2 (6 bases). Germline-derived CDR1 and CDR2 are SGHRS and YFSETQ. The CDR3 is 16 amino acids. Trimming shortened V by 0 bases and J by 2 bases, and 15 bases separated the two germline ends. Supplemented by reference TRBV5-1 and TRBJ2-7, the full variable domain reads KAGVTQTPRYLIKTRGQQVTLSCSPISGHRSVSWYQQTPGQGLQFLFEYFSETQRNKGNFPGRFSGRQFSNSRSEMNVSTLELGDSALYLCASSLAGGFGTYEQYFGPGTRLTVT.

The chain combines TRBV5-1 with TRBJ2-5, with TRBD1 matching 7 bases. The length of the CDR3 is 15 residues. Germline V CDR1 and CDR2: SGHRS, YFSETQ. V was clipped by 4 bases and J by 0 bases; unmatched bases: 6. As DNA, the CDR3 is TGCGCCAGCAGCCCTACGACAGGGTACCAAGAGACCCAGTACTTC. Translation gives CASSPTTGYQETQYF. The complete variable domain, with remaining parts taken from reference TRBV5-1 and TRBJ2-5, reads KAGVTQTPRYLIKTRGQQVTLSCSPISGHRSVSWYQQTPGQGLQFLFEYFSETQRNKGNFPGRFSGRQFSNSRSEMNVSTLELGDSALYLCASSPTTGYQETQYFGPGTRLLVL.

This clonotype was observed at least ten times. The chain couples TRBV12-3 or TRBV12-4 to TRBJ2-1; possible D gene TRBD2, 7 bases. The CDR3 extends over 15 amino acids. V gave up 5 bases and J gave up 4 bases, with 15 bases separating them. DNA of the CDR3: TGTGCCAGCAGTGGGGGCGGGAGTTCGTACAATGAGCAGTTCTTC. Protein product: CASSGGGSSYNEQFF.

This clonotype appeared a few times. DNA of the CDR3: TGCGCCAGCAGCCCCGATCCAGGACAGAGCTATGGCTACACCTTC. It specifies CASSPDPGQSYGYTF. This chain joins TRBV5-1 and TRBJ1-2; TRBD1 is a possible D gene (6 bases). V was clipped by 4 bases and J by 4 bases, with 17 bases between them. There are 15 residues in the CDR3. Germline lookup yields CDR1 SGHRS and CDR2 YFSETQ.

In this sample, this clonotype turned up many times. The chain combines TRBV20-1 with TRBJ1-5; TRBD1 matches at 10 bases. V was pared by 1 base and J by 6 bases, with 6 bases of the junction left unmatched. CDR3 length equals 15 residues. Germline assignment: CDR1 DFQATT and CDR2 SNEGSKA (reference sequence). The CDR3 sequence is CSARGDGTGVQPQHF. CDR3 nucleotide sequence: TGCAGTGCTAGAGGAGACGGGACAGGGGTTCAGCCCCAGCATTTT.

In regard to this clonotype: Just one base apart from a much larger clone, this may be a read error. This chain joins TRBV20-1 and TRBJ2-2; 8 nucleotides line up with TRBD2. V trimming: 3 bases; J trimming: 6 bases; junction bases outside the gene matches: 15. Germline V CDR1 and CDR2: DFQATT, SNEGSKA (reference sequence). The CDR3 has 17 amino acids. The CDR3 nucleotides read TGCAGTGCTAGTGAAGTCCAGCGGGGGACCCTCGCCGGGGAGCTGTTTTTT. It codes for CSASEVQRGTLAGELFF.

The V call is TRBV7-9, the J call TRBJ2-2, with 10 nucleotides matching TRBD2. Trimming took 5 bases from V and 6 from J; bases not matched to a gene: 9. Germline V gene sequence: CDR1 SEHNR, CDR2 FQNEAQ (reference sequence). The CDR3 is made up of 16 amino acids. CDR3 sequence (DNA): TGTGCCAGCAGCCTAATGTCCAGCGGGAGGGCCGGGGAGCTGTTTTTT. Translation: CASSLMSSGRAGELFF.